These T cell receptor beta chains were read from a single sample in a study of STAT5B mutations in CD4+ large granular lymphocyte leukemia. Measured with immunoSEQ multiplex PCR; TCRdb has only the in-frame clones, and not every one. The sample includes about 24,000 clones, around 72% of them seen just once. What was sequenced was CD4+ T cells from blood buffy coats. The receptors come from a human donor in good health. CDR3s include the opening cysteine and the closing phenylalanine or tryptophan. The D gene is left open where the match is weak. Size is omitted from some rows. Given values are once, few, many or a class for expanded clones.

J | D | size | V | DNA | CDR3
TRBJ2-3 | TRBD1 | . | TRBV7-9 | TGTGCCAGCAGGGAGGATTTCATACAGGGGGCCAACACAGATACGCAGTATTTT | CASREDFIQGANTDTQYF
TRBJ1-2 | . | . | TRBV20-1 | TGCAGTCCCAGGCTGCCCTATGGCTACACCTTC | CSPRLPYGYTF
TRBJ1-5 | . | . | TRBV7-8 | TGTGCCAGCAGCTCCAGGGGCAATCAGCCCCAGCATTTT | CASSSRGNQPQHF
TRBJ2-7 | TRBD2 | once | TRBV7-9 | TGTGCCAGCAGCTCGTTAGCGGGGGGTTCCTACGAGCAGTACTTC | CASSSLAGGSYEQYF
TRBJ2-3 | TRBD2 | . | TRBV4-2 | TGTGCCAGCAGCCAGGGTAGCGGGGGCACAGATACGCAGTATTTT | CASSQGSGGTDTQYF
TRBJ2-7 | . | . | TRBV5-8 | TGTGCCAGCAGCTTGGGACCAGGCCCCTACGAGCAGTACTTC | CASSLGPGPYEQYF
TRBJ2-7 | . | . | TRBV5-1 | TGCGCCAGCAAGTGGGAAGGGGGGTACGAGCAGTACTTC | CASKWEGGYEQYF
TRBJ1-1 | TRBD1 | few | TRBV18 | TGTGCCAGCTCGAGGGGGCCACGGACTGAAGCTTTCTTT | CASSRGPRTEAFF
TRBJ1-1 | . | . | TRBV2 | TGTGCCATCCTCCAGGGTTTGGACACTGAAGCTTTCTTT | CAILQGLDTEAFF
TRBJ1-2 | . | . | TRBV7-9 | TGTGCCAGCAGCCAGACTCGTGGGCCTAACTATGGCTACACCTTC | CASSQTRGPNYGYTF
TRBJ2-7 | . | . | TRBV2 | TGTGCCAGCAGAGCCGGGCCCAGCTCCTACGAGCAGTACTTC | CASRAGPSSYEQYF
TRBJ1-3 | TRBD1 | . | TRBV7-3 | TGTGCCATCGATCTCGGGACAGGCACCCCCTCTGGAAACACCATATATTTT | CAIDLGTGTPSGNTIYF
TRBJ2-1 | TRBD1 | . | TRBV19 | TGTGCCAGTAGTATGGACGGGACAGGGAGTTACTACAATGAGCAGTTCTTC | CASSMDGTGSYYNEQFF
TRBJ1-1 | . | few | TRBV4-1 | TGCGCCAGCAGCCAAGATGAGTCCGGGGGACTCGAAGCTTTCTTT | CASSQDESGGLEAFF
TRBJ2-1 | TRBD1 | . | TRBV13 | TGTGCCAGCAGCTATAGACAGGGGACGAATGAGCAGTTCTTC | CASSYRQGTNEQFF
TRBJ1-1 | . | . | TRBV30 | TGTGCCTGGAGTGTAAATTCGAACACTGAAGCTTTCTTT | CAWSVNSNTEAFF
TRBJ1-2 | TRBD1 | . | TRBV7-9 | TGTGCCGTACAGGGGCACTATGGCTACACCTTC | CAVQGHYGYTF
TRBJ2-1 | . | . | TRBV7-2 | TGTGCCAGCAGCGGTGGTAGGGAAACCTACAATGAGCAGTTCTTC | CASSGGRETYNEQFF
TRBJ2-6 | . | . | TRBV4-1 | TGCGCCAGCAGCCAGACTGGGGGTGTAGGGACAACTGGGGCCAACGTCCTGACTTTC | CASSQTGGVGTTGANVLTF
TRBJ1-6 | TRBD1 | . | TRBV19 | TGTGCCAGTAGGGTGGGGACAGGGGGTAATTCACCCCTCCACTTT | CASRVGTGGNSPLHF
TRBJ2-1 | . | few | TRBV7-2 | TGTGCCAGCAGCTTTACTAAAAACAATGAGCAGTTCTTC | CASSFTKNNEQFF
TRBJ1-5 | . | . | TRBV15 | TGTGCCACCAGCTCAGGGGCTCAGCCCCAGCATTTT | CATSSGAQPQHF
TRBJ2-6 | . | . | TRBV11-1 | TGTGCCAGCAGCCGACAGAGCTCTGGGGCCAACGTCCTGACTTTC | CASSRQSSGANVLTF
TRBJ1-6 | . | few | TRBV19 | TGTGCCAGTAGTACGGACAACTATAATTCACCCCTCCACTTT | CASSTDNYNSPLHF
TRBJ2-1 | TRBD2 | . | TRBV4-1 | TGCGCCAGCAGCAGAGGACTAGCGGGGGGTAGCTCCTACAATGAGCAGTTCTTC | CASSRGLAGGSSYNEQFF
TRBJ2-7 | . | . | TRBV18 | TGTGCCAGCTCACCTTCAGAGGGTGCCTACGAGCAGTACTTC | CASSPSEGAYEQYF
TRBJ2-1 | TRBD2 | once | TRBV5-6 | TGTGCCAGCAGCTTGGCTAGCGGAAAGGTAAAGGAGCAGTTCTTC | CASSLASGKVKEQFF
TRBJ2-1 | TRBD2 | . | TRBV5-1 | TGCGCCAGCAGCTTGAGGACTAGCGCCTACAATGAGCAGTTCTTC | CASSLRTSAYNEQFF
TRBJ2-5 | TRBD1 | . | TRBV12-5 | TGTGCTAGTGGTTTGGTACGGATGACAGGGTATGGGCAAGAGACCCAGTACTTC | CASGLVRMTGYGQETQYF
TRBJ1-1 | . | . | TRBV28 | TGTGCCAGCAGTCCAGCCGGGTCCTCCCGCGGAGCTTTCTTT | CASSPAGSSRGAFF
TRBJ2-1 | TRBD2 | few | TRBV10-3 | TGTGCCACCGAGCGGGGGGCATTTAATAACAATGAGCAGTTCTTC | CATERGAFNNNEQFF
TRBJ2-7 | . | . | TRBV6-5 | TGTGCCAGCAGTTATATGGGGCGCGAGCAGTACTTC | CASSYMGREQYF